This TCR beta chain was captured by sequencing in a study of response to subunit inactivated influenza vaccine. TCRdb passed the RT-PCR reads through MiXCR, listing each CDR3 protein once. Of over 450,000 distinct CDR3 sequences listed, over 10% are singletons. For this clonotype: The target antigen is unknown.

Overall study results and limits: Authors proposed each seasonal influenza vaccination draws in few new T cells.

Germline CDR1 ENHRY, CDR2 SYGVKD. The germline V and J ends were trimmed by 3 bases and 6 bases, with 12 bases remaining between them. The CDR3 extends over 14 amino acids. The chain couples TRBV10-3 to TRBJ1-5; D not resolved. The sample consisted of PBMCs from blood, taken roughly 46 days after vaccination. The TCR was taken from a man aged 50 to 60 who received an inactivated influenza vaccine. CDR3 nucleotide sequence: TGTGCCATCAGTGAAGACGGGGTCAGTCAGCCCCAGCATTTT. Translation gives CAISEDGVSQPQHF.